The rows below give T cell receptor beta chains drawn from one sample of a study of CD8 T cells in ankylosing spondylitis. Via MiXCR, TCRdb re-called the 5' RACE reads, giving one row per CDR3 protein. Among tens of thousands of distinct CDR3 sequences listed, about a tenth were seen once. The source material was blood, either unsorted or a sorted T cell fraction (not recorded which). These receptors were collected from a male donor with ankylosing spondylitis or in good health (not recorded which). CDR3s include the opening cysteine and the closing phenylalanine or tryptophan. Fields, in order: clone size, J gene, V gene, D gene, CDR3 protein, CDR3 DNA. D genes are given only for firm matches. Some rows have no size entry. The others give once, few or many, or a class for an expanded clone.

many TRBJ2-3 TRBV6-5 NA CASSFSQTRSTDTQYF TGTGCCAGCAGTTTCTCCCAGACCCGGAGCACAGATACGCAGTATTTT
many TRBJ2-1 TRBV5-6 NA CASSSGPGSYNEQFF TGTGCCAGCAGCTCGGGCCCTGGCTCCTACAATGAGCAGTTCTTC
many TRBJ2-7 TRBV5-1 TRBD1 CASSGGTGPYEQYF TGCGCCAGCAGCGGAGGGACAGGACCCTACGAGCAGTACTTC
few TRBJ2-1 TRBV15 TRBD1 CATSRDRGGFSNEQFF TGTGCCACCAGCAGAGATAGAGGGGGCTTTTCCAATGAGCAGTTCTTC
NA TRBJ2-2 TRBV23-1 TRBD1 CASSQWSQGAKTGELFF TGCGCCAGCAGTCAATGGTCCCAGGGGGCGAAGACCGGGGAGCTGTTTTTT
few TRBJ1-1 TRBV11-2 NA CASSLEPGGAAVSFF TGTGCCAGCAGCTTAGAACCCGGCGGTGCGGCTGTGTCTTTCTTT
many TRBJ2-1 TRBV20-1 NA CSATRSGNEQFF TGCAGTGCTACCCGAAGCGGCAATGAGCAGTTCTTC
NA TRBJ2-5 TRBV24-1 TRBD2 CATSAGTSGEETQYF TGTGCCACCAGCGCGGGGACTAGCGGGGAAGAGACCCAGTACTTC
medium-sized TRBJ2-1 TRBV29-1 TRBD1 CSVAVGQGGIEQFF TGCAGCGTTGCGGTCGGACAGGGGGGAATCGAGCAGTTCTTC
many TRBJ1-3 TRBV5-1 NA CASSLEESGNTIYF TGCGCCAGCAGCTTAGAAGAATCTGGAAACACCATATATTTT
many TRBJ2-7 TRBV6-2/TRBV6-3 NA CASSYTPAETREQYF TGTGCCAGCAGTTACACGCCTGCCGAGACCCGGGAGCAGTACTTC
many TRBJ1-1 TRBV27 NA CASSLSRAGSEAFF TGTGCCAGCAGTTTATCCAGAGCCGGGTCTGAAGCTTTCTTT
NA TRBJ2-7 TRBV7-7 TRBD2 CASSLAAGDVYEQYF TGTGCTAGCAGCTTAGCGGCGGGGGACGTCTACGAGCAGTACTTC
many TRBJ2-7 TRBV6-1 TRBD2 CASTHVVTSGNNEQYF TGTGCCAGCACCCACGTCGTGACTAGCGGGAACAACGAGCAGTACTTC
many TRBJ2-2 TRBV21-1 NA CASPGDKEGGTGELFF TGTGCCAGCCCAGGGGACAAGGAGGGGGGAACCGGGGAGCTGTTTTTT
many TRBJ2-7 TRBV7-9 NA CASSVKTYEQYF TGTGCCAGCAGCGTCAAGACCTACGAGCAGTACTTC
many TRBJ2-7 TRBV20-1 TRBD1 CSARRGGDHEQYF TGCAGTGCCAGACGAGGGGGCGACCACGAGCAGTACTTC
many TRBJ2-7 TRBV29-1 NA CSVEAQGVVEQYF TGCAGCGTTGAAGCCCAGGGAGTAGTCGAGCAGTACTTC
many TRBJ2-1 TRBV3-1 TRBD2 CASSQDFRLAGGAGEQFF TGTGCCAGCAGCCAAGACTTTCGACTAGCGGGAGGGGCGGGGGAGCAGTTCTTC
many TRBJ2-1 TRBV10-3 TRBD2 CAIMSGSALGEQFF TGTGCCATCATGAGCGGGAGCGCCCTGGGTGAGCAGTTCTTC
many TRBJ2-5 TRBV29-1 NA CSVEDRAGAQYF TGCAGCGTTGAAGATAGGGCTGGGGCCCAGTACTTC
many TRBJ1-2 TRBV4-3 NA CASSPGQPGSYGYTF TGCGCCAGCAGCCCGGGGCAGCCGGGCTCCTATGGCTACACCTTC
many TRBJ2-5 TRBV14 NA CASSQVVTRRLGQETQYF TGTGCCAGCAGCCAAGTGGTCACTCGTCGGTTGGGCCAAGAGACCCAGTACTTC
many TRBJ2-3 TRBV3-1 NA CASSQGLDTQYF TGTGCCAGCAGCCAAGGGTTAGATACGCAGTATTTT
many TRBJ1-6 TRBV6-1 TRBD1 CASRPGQGSSPLHF TGTGCCAGCAGACCGGGACAGGGGAGTTCACCCCTCCACTTT
many TRBJ2-2 TRBV5-1 NA CASSTSGPNTGELFF TGCGCCAGCAGCACCTCGGGACCGAACACCGGGGAGCTGTTTTTT
many TRBJ2-2 TRBV7-2 NA CASRMGLTNTGELFF TGTGCCAGCAGGATGGGGCTAACGAACACCGGGGAGCTGTTTTTT
many TRBJ1-3 TRBV3-1 NA CASSQEVRVEFRNTIYF TGTGCCAGCAGCCAAGAAGTCCGGGTAGAGTTTCGAAACACCATATATTTT
many TRBJ1-3 TRBV20-1 NA CSAPSGTTGNTIYF TGCAGTGCCCCTTCCGGGACAACTGGAAACACCATATATTTT
many TRBJ2-7 TRBV4-2 TRBD2 CASSQNPGLAATYEQYF TGTGCCAGCAGCCAAAACCCCGGACTAGCGGCAACCTACGAGCAGTACTTC
many TRBJ2-7 TRBV10-2 NA CASREGTRKAEQYF TGCGCCAGCCGAGAAGGGACCCGGAAGGCCGAGCAGTACTTC
many TRBJ2-1 TRBV20-1 TRBD2 CSARPLAGGGSYNEQFF TGCAGTGCCAGGCCCCTAGCGGGAGGAGGCTCCTACAATGAGCAGTTCTTC
many TRBJ2-7 TRBV7-8 TRBD1 CASSLDREIYYEQYF TGTGCCAGCAGCCTGGACAGGGAGATTTACTACGAGCAGTACTTC